Listed below are T cell receptor beta chains from one sample, sequenced in a study of early stage breast cancer tumors. TCRdb keeps only in-frame clones here, not all; method: immunoSEQ multiplex PCR. The data show about 8,000 clones, around 62% seen once. Sequenced: breast tumor tissue. The receptors shown here come from a person aged 65 to 85 with breast cancer. Both conserved end residues are part of each CDR3. The D gene is left open where the match is weak. Size is stated for part of the rows, as once, few or many counts, or as a class when the clone is expanded.

>TRBV11-2|.|TRBD1|TRBJ2-7|15
TGTGCCAGCAGCTTACAGGGGACAGGGGCTTACGAGCAGTACTTC
CASSLQGTGAYEQYF
>TRBV5-1|once|.|TRBJ2-5|14
TGCGCCAGCAGCTTGGAAGGGGTTGGGGAGACCCAGTACTTC
CASSLEGVGETQYF
>TRBV7-2|.|.|TRBJ2-3|17
TGTGCCAGCAGCTTAGTTCCCGGGACAATTAGCACAGATACGCAGTATTTT
CASSLVPGTISTDTQYF
>TRBV7-3|.|.|TRBJ2-7|15
TGTGCCAGCAGCTTAGGTACGAACAGTCGCCCCGAGCAGTACTTC
CASSLGTNSRPEQYF
>TRBV18|.|TRBD2|TRBJ2-1|16
TGTGCCAGCTCATTTAGCGGGGGGAGCTCCTACAATGAGCAGTTCTTC
CASSFSGGSSYNEQFF
>TRBV11-1|.|.|TRBJ1-1|16
TGTGCCAGCAGCTTAGCGGCAGGGGCCGTGAACACTGAAGCTTTCTTT
CASSLAAGAVNTEAFF
>TRBV6-4|medium-sized|.|TRBJ2-1|14
TGTGCCAGCAGTGAAGCCTTCACCTACAATGAGCAGTTCTTC
CASSEAFTYNEQFF
>TRBV6-4|.|TRBD1|TRBJ2-2|14
TGTGCCAGCAGGTCGGGACAGGGAGGCGGGGAGCTGTTTTTT
CASRSGQGGGELFF
>TRBV27|.|.|TRBJ2-7|15
TGTGCCAGCAGTTTATCGGGTCCGGGGTTCATCGAGCAGTACTTC
CASSLSGPGFIEQYF
>TRBV27|once|TRBD1|TRBJ2-3|16
TGTGCCAGCACTACCCTAAGGGGACAGGGAGTAAATACGCAGTATTTT
CASTTLRGQGVNTQYF
>TRBV7-2|.|TRBD2|TRBJ2-1|19
TGTGCCAGCAGCACTCCGGGACTAGCGGGGGGGCGTTCCTACAATGAGCAGTTCTTC
CASSTPGLAGGRSYNEQFF
>TRBV28|.|.|TRBJ1-1|15
TGTGCCAGCAGTTTTGGAACAGGGCGTATCACTGAAGCTTTCTTT
CASSFGTGRITEAFF
>TRBV6-6|.|.|TRBJ2-3|14
TGTGCCAGCAGTTCAGGGGATCTCACAGATACGCAGTATTTT
CASSSGDLTDTQYF
>TRBV7-9|few|.|TRBJ1-4|16
TGTGCCAGCAGCTCAAACAGGGAGTCGGAGAATGAAAAACTGTTTTTT
CASSSNRESENEKLFF
>TRBV2|.|.|TRBJ2-7|14
TGTGCCAGCAGAGTTTCAGGTAGCTCCTACGAGCAGTACTTC
CASRVSGSSYEQYF
>TRBV5-1|.|.|TRBJ2-3|14
TGCGCCAGCAAAGTAGGGGACACCACAGATACGCAGTATTTT
CASKVGDTTDTQYF
>TRBV2|.|TRBD2|TRBJ2-5|15
TGTGCCAGCAGTGCACTAGCGGGGGGGGTAGAGACCCAGTACTTC
CASSALAGGVETQYF